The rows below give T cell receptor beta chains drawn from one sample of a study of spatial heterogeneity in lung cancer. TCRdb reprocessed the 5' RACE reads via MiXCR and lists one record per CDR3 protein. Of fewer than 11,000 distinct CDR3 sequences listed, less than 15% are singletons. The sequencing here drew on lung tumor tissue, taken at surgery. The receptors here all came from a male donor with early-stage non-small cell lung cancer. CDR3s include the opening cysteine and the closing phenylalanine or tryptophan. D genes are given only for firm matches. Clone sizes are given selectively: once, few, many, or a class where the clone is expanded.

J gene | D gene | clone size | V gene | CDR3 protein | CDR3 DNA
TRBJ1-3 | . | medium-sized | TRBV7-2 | CASSWAGGNTIYF | TGTGCCAGCAGCTGGGCCGGGGGAAACACCATATATTTT
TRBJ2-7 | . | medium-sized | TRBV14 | CASSQFMGEQYF | TGTGCCAGCAGCCAATTTATGGGCGAGCAGTACTTC
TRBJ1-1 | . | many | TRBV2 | CATQQYDGNTEAFF | TGTGCCACCCAACAGTATGACGGGAACACTGAAGCTTTCTTT
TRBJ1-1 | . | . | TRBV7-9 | CASSPTQGGAFF | TGTGCCAGCAGCCCCACACAGGGAGGAGCTTTCTTT
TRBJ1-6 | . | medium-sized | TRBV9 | CASSQTSYNSPLHF | TGTGCCAGCAGTCAGACCTCCTATAATTCACCCCTCCACTTT
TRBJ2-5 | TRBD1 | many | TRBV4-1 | CASSQETGDETQYF | TGCGCCAGCAGCCAAGAGACAGGGGATGAGACCCAGTACTTC
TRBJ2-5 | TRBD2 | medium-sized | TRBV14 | CASSQGSSGSETQYF | TGTGCCAGCAGCCAAGGGTCTAGCGGGAGTGAGACCCAGTACTTC
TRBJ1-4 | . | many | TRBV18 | CASSLYVRDGFSEKLFF | TGTGCCAGCTCACTCTACGTACGGGACGGCTTCAGTGAAAAACTGTTTTTT
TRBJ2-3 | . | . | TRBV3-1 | CASSQVLVRSGPGTDTQYF | TGTGCCAGCAGCCAAGTCTTGGTGCGTAGCGGACCCGGCACAGATACGCAGTATTTT
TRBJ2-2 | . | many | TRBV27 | CASRRDSLLGELFF | TGTGCCAGCAGGCGGGACAGCCTTTTAGGGGAGCTGTTTTTT
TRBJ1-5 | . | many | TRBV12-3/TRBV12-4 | CASSLGKRQPQHF | TGTGCCAGCAGTTTGGGTAAGAGACAGCCCCAGCATTTT
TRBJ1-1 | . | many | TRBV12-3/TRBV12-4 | CASSPRQVNTEAFF | TGTGCCAGCAGTCCGCGACAGGTGAACACTGAAGCTTTCTTT
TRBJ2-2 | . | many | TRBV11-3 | CASSLGANTGELFF | TGTGCCAGCAGCTTAGGTGCGAACACCGGGGAGCTGTTTTTT
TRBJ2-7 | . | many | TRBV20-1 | CSAIPISGAPYEQYF | TGCAGTGCTATCCCCATATCGGGTGCCCCCTACGAGCAGTACTTC
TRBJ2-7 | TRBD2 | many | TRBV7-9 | CASSLEGLAVTYEQYF | TGTGCCAGCAGCTTAGAAGGACTAGCAGTTACCTACGAGCAGTACTTC
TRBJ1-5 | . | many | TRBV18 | CASSPSDSNQPQHF | TGTGCCAGCTCACCGTCGGATTCTAATCAGCCCCAGCATTTT
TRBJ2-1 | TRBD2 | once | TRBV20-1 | CSARRLAGNEQFF | TGCAGTGCCCGAAGACTAGCAGGTAATGAGCAGTTCTTC
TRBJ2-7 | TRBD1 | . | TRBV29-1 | CSVPRQGTYEQYF | TGCAGCGTTCCTAGACAGGGGACTTACGAGCAGTACTTC
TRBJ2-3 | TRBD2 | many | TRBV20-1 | CSATSGLAENTDTQYF | TGCAGTGCTACATCGGGACTAGCGGAAAACACAGATACGCAGTATTTT
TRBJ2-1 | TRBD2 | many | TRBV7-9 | CATKASGYNEQFF | TGTGCCACCAAAGCTAGCGGGTACAATGAGCAGTTCTTC
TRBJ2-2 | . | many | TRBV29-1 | CSGSKASTGELFF | TGCAGCGGGTCGAAGGCGAGCACCGGGGAGCTGTTTTTT
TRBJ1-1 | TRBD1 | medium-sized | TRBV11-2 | CASSLQGAGTEAFF | TGTGCCAGCAGCTTACAGGGGGCGGGTACTGAAGCTTTCTTT
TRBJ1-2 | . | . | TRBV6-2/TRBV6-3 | CASRLDRNYGYTF | TGTGCCAGCAGGCTTGACAGAAACTATGGCTACACCTTC
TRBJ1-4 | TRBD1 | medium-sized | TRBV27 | CASSSTGRNEKLFF | TGTGCCAGCAGTTCGACAGGGAGGAACGAAAAACTGTTTTTT
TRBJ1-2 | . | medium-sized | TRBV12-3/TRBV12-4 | CASSGSYGYTF | TGTGCCAGCAGTGGGTCCTATGGCTACACCTTC
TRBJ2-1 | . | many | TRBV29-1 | CSVGQYNLEFF | TGCAGCGTTGGTCAATATAACCTCGAGTTCTTC
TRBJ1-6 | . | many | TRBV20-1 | CSGSSSSSYNSPLHF | TGCAGTGGGAGCAGTTCAAGCTCCTATAATTCACCCCTCCACTTT
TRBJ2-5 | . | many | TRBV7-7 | CASSLAGSEETQYF | TGTGCTAGCAGCTTAGCCGGTTCCGAAGAGACCCAGTACTTC
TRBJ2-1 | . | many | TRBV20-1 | CSATQSGNEQFF | TGCAGTGCCACCCAGAGCGGGAATGAGCAGTTCTTC
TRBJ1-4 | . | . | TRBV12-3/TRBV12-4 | CASSPRGNEKLFF | TGTGCCAGCAGTCCCCGGGGTAATGAAAAACTGTTTTTT
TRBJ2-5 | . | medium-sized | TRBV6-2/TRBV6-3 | CASRPLLGGGGETQYF | TGTGCCAGCAGGCCCCTCTTGGGGGGAGGGGGAGAGACCCAGTACTTC
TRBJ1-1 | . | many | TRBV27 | CASSFGGPMNTEAFF | TGTGCCAGCAGCTTTGGGGGGCCCATGAACACTGAAGCTTTCTTT
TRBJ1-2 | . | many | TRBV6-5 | CASSHAGTNYGYTF | TGTGCCAGCAGCCATGCAGGGACCAACTATGGCTACACCTTC
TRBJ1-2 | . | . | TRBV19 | CASRYSDYGYTF | TGTGCCAGTAGATACAGCGACTATGGCTACACCTTC
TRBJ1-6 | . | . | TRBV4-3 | CASSHGRGSPLHF | TGCGCCAGCAGTCACGGCCGAGGTTCACCCCTCCACTTT
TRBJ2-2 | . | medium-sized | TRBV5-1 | CASSLAGDTGELFF | TGCGCCAGCAGCTTGGCAGGGGACACCGGGGAGCTGTTTTTT
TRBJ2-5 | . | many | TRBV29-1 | CSVGPQETQYF | TGCAGCGTTGGACCCCAAGAGACCCAGTACTTC
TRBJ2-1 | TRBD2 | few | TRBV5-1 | CASRDRLAGNEQFF | TGCGCCAGCAGAGATAGACTAGCGGGAAATGAGCAGTTCTTC
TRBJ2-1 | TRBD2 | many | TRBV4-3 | CASSQVAAYRREVYNEQFF | TGCGCCAGCAGCCAAGTCGCGGCCTATAGGCGGGAGGTATACAATGAGCAGTTCTTC
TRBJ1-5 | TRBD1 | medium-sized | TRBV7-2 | CASSQRGWTGVLGNQPQHF | TGTGCCAGCAGCCAGAGGGGGTGGACAGGGGTGTTGGGCAATCAGCCCCAGCATTTT
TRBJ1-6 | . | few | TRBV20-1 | CSARTASSYNSPLHF | TGCAGTGCTAGGACAGCTAGCTCCTATAATTCACCCCTCCACTTT
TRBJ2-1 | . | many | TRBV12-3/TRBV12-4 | CASSPPVRGRIYYNEQFF | TGTGCCAGCAGTCCCCCGGTTAGGGGAAGGATCTATTACAATGAGCAGTTCTTC
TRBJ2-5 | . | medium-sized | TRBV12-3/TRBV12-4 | CASSFRGKGLVGVQETQYF | TGTGCCAGCAGTTTCCGGGGTAAAGGGTTAGTCGGGGTTCAAGAGACCCAGTACTTC
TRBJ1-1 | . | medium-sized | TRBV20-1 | CSALRTENTEAFF | TGCAGTGCTCTCCGGACAGAGAACACTGAAGCTTTCTTT
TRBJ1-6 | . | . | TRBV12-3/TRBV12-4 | CASSFTANNSPLHF | TGTGCCAGCAGTTTCACAGCGAATAATTCACCCCTCCACTTT
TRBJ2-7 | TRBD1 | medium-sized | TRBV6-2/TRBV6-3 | CASSYKTGTGVYEQYF | TGTGCCAGCAGTTACAAAACCGGGACAGGGGTGTACGAGCAGTACTTC
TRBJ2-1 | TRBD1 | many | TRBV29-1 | CSAPTGVKVNEQFF | TGCAGCGCCCCGACAGGGGTGAAGGTGAATGAGCAGTTCTTC
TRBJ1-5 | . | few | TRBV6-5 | CASSYGRLSNQPQHF | TGTGCCAGCAGTTACGGGCGGCTTAGCAATCAGCCCCAGCATTTT
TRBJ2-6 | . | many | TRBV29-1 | CSVREYSGANVLTF | TGCAGCGTCAGGGAGTACTCTGGGGCCAACGTCCTGACTTTC
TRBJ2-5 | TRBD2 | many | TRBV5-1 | CASSLDKGAGRAQYF | TGCGCCAGCAGCTTGGATAAAGGGGCTGGGAGGGCCCAGTACTTC
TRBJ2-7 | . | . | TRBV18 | CASSPTRTSYEQYF | TGTGCCAGCTCACCAACGCGCACCTCCTACGAGCAGTACTTC